Described below is a single T cell receptor beta chain sequence and its context. Its antigen is currently unknown. Because the CDR3's place on the DNA is in doubt, the DNA is left out and the CDR3 is given as listed by TCRdb. The record originates from a study of CD8+CD57+ T cells in acquired aplastic anemia. Selection for sequencing was limited to patients who had shown CD8+CD57+ cell expansion by flow cytometry. There were no patients without severe acquired aplastic anemia. From its first to its last residue, the CDR3 has 15 amino acids. The V gene's germline CDR1 is SGHVS and CDR2 FQNEAQ. Study findings and constraints: Patient and control CD8+ Simpson's diversity was not significantly different. Patients and controls shared some 30 CD8+ CDR3 sequences.

Genomic DNA constituted the template upon which TCR beta VDJ and CDR3 profiling was performed. TCRdb passed the reads through MiXCR, listing each CDR3 protein once. The table lists 260,000 or so distinct CDR3 sequences, approximately 79% of them singletons. The chain combines TRBV7-8 with TRBJ2-3; the D call in the table, TRBD2, was not verified against the DNA. This receptor was obtained from a human donor with aplastic anemia. The sequencing input was sorted CD4+, CD8+, or CD8+CD57+ T cells (not recorded which) from PBMCs. CDR3: CASSWGGGSNYAYYF.